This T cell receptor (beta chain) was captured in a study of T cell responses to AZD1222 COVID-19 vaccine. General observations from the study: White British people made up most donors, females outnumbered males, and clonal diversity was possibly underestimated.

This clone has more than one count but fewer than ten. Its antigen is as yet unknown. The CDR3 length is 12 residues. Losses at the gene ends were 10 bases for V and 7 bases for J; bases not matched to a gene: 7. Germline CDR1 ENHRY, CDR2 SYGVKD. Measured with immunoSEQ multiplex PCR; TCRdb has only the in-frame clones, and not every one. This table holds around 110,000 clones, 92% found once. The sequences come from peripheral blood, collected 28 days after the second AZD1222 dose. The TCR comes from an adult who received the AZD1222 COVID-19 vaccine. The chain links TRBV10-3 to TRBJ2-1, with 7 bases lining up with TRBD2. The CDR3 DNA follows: TGTGCCACTGCGGGGGAGGGGAATGAGCAGTTCTTC. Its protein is CATAGEGNEQFF.